This T cell receptor (beta chain) was obtained from a study of cytomegalovirus exposure and HLA in healthy donors. Overall study: It was reported in a later analysis that the same platform had been used for the 110 or so validation repertoires as for the approximately 700 first-cohort repertoires.

Looked up from germline, CDR1 is MDHEN and CDR2 is SYDVKM. V was trimmed by 1 base and J by 8 bases, leaving 11 bases between them. The CDR3 consists of 14 residues. For this clone: Its antigen is currently unknown.

The table came from immunoSEQ multiplex PCR; TCRdb's copy has only in-frame clones and leaves some out. The table lists about 200,000 clones, approximately 82% of them singletons. The approximately 120-subject validation cohort, separate from the roughly 670-subject first cohort, included the donors. Whole-study results and caveats: The study found most TCR sequences rare, yet found some public TCRs in many donors. Subsequent analysis showed first-cohort TCR clusters tending to co-occur in more than 95 validation repertoires.

The TCR sequence derives from a woman in her twenties or thirties in good health and CMV-seropositive. The genes are TRBV28 and TRBJ1-4, with D maybe TRBD1 (5 bases). The sample was PBMCs. In nucleotides, the CDR3 is TGTGCCAGCAGTTTATCAGGGTATCACGAAAAACTGTTTTTT. It codes for CASSLSGYHEKLFF.